This TCR beta chain comes out of a study of shared clonotypes between healthy human individuals. This clone occurred once. Its antigen is unknown. Study conclusions and caveats: The study generally estimated greater richness for naive than memory subsets. Among a handful of donors, roughly 5.5% of naive CD4 clonotypes were found in common.

The CDR3 length is 12 residues. CDR1 and CDR2 (germline): MDHEN, SYDVKM. The germline V and J ends were trimmed by 5 bases and 6 bases, with 8 bases remaining between them. Per sorted-subset replicate PCR, input was 200 to 250 ng DNA, representing about 30,000 T cell genomes. TCRdb's table, derived via immunoSEQ multiplex PCR, lists solely in-frame clones and lacks some. The repertoire holds under 650,000 clones, with almost 97% as singletons. The specimen sequenced was naive CD4+ T cells sorted from blood. Subset noted: CD45RA+ positively selected. This TCR derives from a woman between 25 and 40 years old in good health. The chain combines TRBV28 with TRBJ1-5; D not certain. The CDR3 DNA reads TGTGCCAGCAGTCTTATAGGTCAGCCCCAGCATTTT. Translated, it gives CASSLIGQPQHF. Using reference TRBV28 and TRBJ1-5 for the parts outside the CDR3, the full variable domain is DVKVTQSSRYLVKRTGEKVFLECVQDMDHENMFWYRQDPGLGLRLIYFSYDVKMKEKGDIPEGYSVSREKKERFSLILESASTNQTSMYLCASSLIGQPQHFGDGTRLSIL.